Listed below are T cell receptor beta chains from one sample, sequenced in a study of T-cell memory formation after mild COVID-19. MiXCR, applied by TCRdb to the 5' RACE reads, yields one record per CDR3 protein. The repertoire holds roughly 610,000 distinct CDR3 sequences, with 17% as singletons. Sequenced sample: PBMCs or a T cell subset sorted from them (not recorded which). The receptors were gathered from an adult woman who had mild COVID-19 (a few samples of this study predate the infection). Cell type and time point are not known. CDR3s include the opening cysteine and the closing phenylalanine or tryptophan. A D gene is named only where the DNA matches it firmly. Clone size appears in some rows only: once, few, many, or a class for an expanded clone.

CASSRDNSYEQYF,TGCGCCAGCAGCCGGGACAACTCCTACGAGCAGTACTTC,-,TRBV5-1,TRBJ2-7,few
CATSDSTGVSGNQPQHF,TGTGCCACCAGTGATTCGACAGGGGTTTCTGGCAATCAGCCCCAGCATTTT,TRBD1,TRBV24-1,TRBJ1-5,few
CASTFKSDTDTQYF,TGTGCCAGCACTTTCAAAAGTGACACAGATACGCAGTATTTT,-,TRBV7-9,TRBJ2-3,few
CASSLGAGGLNEQFF,TGTGCCAGCAGTTTAGGGGCGGGGGGTTTGAATGAGCAGTTCTTC,TRBD2,TRBV12-3/TRBV12-4,TRBJ2-1,many
CATSDSSSSYEQYF,TGTGCCACCAGTGATTCAAGTAGCTCCTACGAGCAGTACTTC,-,TRBV24-1,TRBJ2-7,few
CAWNNDLGGYTF,TGTGCCTGGAATAACGACCTGGGAGGCTACACCTTC,-,TRBV30,TRBJ1-2,-
CASRRTSGSGVGQFF,TGTGCCAGCAGACGGACTAGCGGGAGCGGGGTCGGGCAGTTCTTC,TRBD2,TRBV12-3/TRBV12-4,TRBJ2-1,few
CASSLPPGATTDTQYF,TGTGCCAGCAGCTTACCTCCTGGGGCAACCACAGATACGCAGTATTTT,-,TRBV7-2,TRBJ2-3,-
CASSKGTGGSYEQYF,TGTGCCAGCAGTAAAGGGACAGGGGGGTCCTACGAGCAGTACTTC,TRBD1,TRBV12-3/TRBV12-4,TRBJ2-7,-
CASRQGLGTEAFF,TGTGCCAGCAGGCAGGGCTTAGGCACTGAAGCTTTCTTT,-,TRBV25-1,TRBJ1-1,-
CASSFDLTEQGAEDTIYF,TGTGCCAGCAGCTTCGACCTTACGGAACAGGGGGCGGAAGACACCATATATTTT,TRBD1,TRBV7-9,TRBJ1-3,few
CASSQGDYRRHF,TGTGCCAGCAGCCAAGGGGACTACCGGCGGCATTTT,-,TRBV3-1,TRBJ1-5,few
CASSLLRETSTDTQYF,TGTGCCAGCAGCTTGCTACGGGAGACGAGCACAGATACGCAGTATTTT,-,TRBV5-4,TRBJ2-3,many
CASSQDFTRSPYGYTF,TGTGCCAGCAGCCAAGACTTTACAAGGTCGCCCTATGGCTACACCTTC,-,TRBV14,TRBJ1-2,-
CASSRNRAYEQYF,TGTGCCAGCAGTCGAAACAGGGCGTACGAGCAGTACTTC,-,TRBV12-3/TRBV12-4,TRBJ2-7,few
CASSIGSEAFF,TGTGCCAGTAGTATCGGTTCAGAAGCTTTCTTT,-,TRBV19,TRBJ1-1,-
CASSPDETGRNKTGELFF,TGTGCCAGCAGCCCCGACGAAACAGGGCGTAATAAAACCGGGGAGCTGTTTTTT,-,TRBV3-1,TRBJ2-2,few
CASSGTGIGFF,TGTGCCAGCAGCGGTACAGGGATAGGGTTCTTC,-,TRBV11-3,TRBJ2-1,-
CASSILYSNTGELFF,TGTGCCAGCAGTATCCTCTACTCGAACACCGGGGAGCTGTTTTTT,-,TRBV6-5,TRBJ2-2,few
CSVKLPGGNTIYF,TGCAGCGTTAAACTTCCTGGAGGAAACACCATATATTTT,-,TRBV29-1,TRBJ1-3,-
CATSEGLHYGYTF,TGTGCCACCAGTGAAGGGCTTCACTATGGCTACACCTTC,-,TRBV24-1,TRBJ1-2,-
CASSWVGDTEAFF,TGTGCCAGCAGCTGGGTAGGGGACACTGAAGCTTTCTTT,-,TRBV7-3,TRBJ1-1,-
CASSPRPGATYNEQFF,TGTGCCAGCAGCCCAAGGCCGGGGGCTACCTACAATGAGCAGTTCTTC,-,TRBV11-2,TRBJ2-1,-
CSAGTGRGRTEAFF,TGCAGTGCCGGGACAGGAAGGGGGAGGACTGAAGCTTTCTTT,TRBD1,TRBV20-1,TRBJ1-1,-
CASSAVAGGHEQFF,TGTGCCAGCAGCGCCGTAGCGGGAGGGCATGAGCAGTTCTTC,TRBD2,TRBV7-9,TRBJ2-1,few
CATSRDTRLAGGGGELFF,TGTGCCACCAGCAGAGATACTCGACTAGCGGGGGGAGGCGGGGAGCTGTTTTTT,TRBD2,TRBV15,TRBJ2-2,-
CSARVGGAPGSGANVLTF,TGCAGTGCTAGAGTTGGCGGGGCGCCGGGCTCTGGGGCCAACGTCCTGACTTTC,-,TRBV20-1,TRBJ2-6,-
CASSLQDPHGDTQYF,TGCGCCAGCAGCTTACAGGACCCCCATGGAGATACGCAGTATTTT,-,TRBV5-1,TRBJ2-3,-
CASSQAAANTGELFF,TGTGCCAGCAGCCAAGCGGCGGCTAACACCGGGGAGCTGTTTTTT,-,TRBV4-2,TRBJ2-2,few
CASSRRTGVDGEAFF,TGTGCCAGCTCACGCAGAACAGGGGTGGACGGTGAAGCTTTCTTT,TRBD1,TRBV18,TRBJ1-1,few
CASTRTGSRNTEAFF,TGTGCCAGCACCAGGACCGGGAGCAGGAACACTGAAGCTTTCTTT,-,TRBV12-3/TRBV12-4,TRBJ1-1,-
CASSQGQGVSNQPQHF,TGCGCCAGCAGCCAGGGGCAGGGTGTGAGCAATCAGCCCCAGCATTTT,-,TRBV4-1,TRBJ1-5,few
CSAPRGVFDEQFF,TGCAGTGCTCCCCGTGGGGTCTTCGATGAGCAGTTCTTC,-,TRBV20-1,TRBJ2-1,-
CASMERGGVETQYF,TGTGCCAGCATGGAGCGGGGGGGCGTCGAGACCCAGTACTTC,TRBD2,TRBV6-1,TRBJ2-5,-
CASSPPDGDYEQYF,TGTGCCAGCAGTCCACCGGACGGGGACTACGAGCAGTACTTC,-,TRBV28,TRBJ2-7,-
CATLQGGQETQYF,TGTGCCACATTACAGGGTGGACAAGAGACCCAGTACTTC,-,TRBV10-3,TRBJ2-5,-
CAWSRYVSNEQFF,TGTGCCTGGAGCCGGTATGTTTCCAATGAGCAGTTCTTC,-,TRBV30,TRBJ2-1,few
CATRTGIIDYEQYF,TGTGCCACCAGAACAGGGATAATCGACTACGAGCAGTACTTC,-,TRBV10-3,TRBJ2-7,-
CSARTGEDSPLHF,TGCAGTGCTAGGACAGGGGAAGACTCACCCCTCCACTTT,TRBD1,TRBV20-1,TRBJ1-6,-
CASGFTTTSYNEQFF,TGTGCCAGCGGGTTTACTACCACCTCCTACAATGAGCAGTTCTTC,-,TRBV12-3/TRBV12-4,TRBJ2-1,many
CASSPDGFTQETQYF,TGTGCCAGCAGTCCGGACGGCTTCACCCAGGAGACCCAGTACTTC,-,TRBV27,TRBJ2-5,many
CATRDSFEETQYF,TGTGCCACAAGGGACAGTTTCGAAGAGACCCAGTACTTC,TRBD1,TRBV10-3,TRBJ2-5,-
CASSVALTSGRGTGELFF,TGTGCCAGCAGCGTAGCCTTAACTAGCGGGAGAGGTACCGGGGAGCTGTTTTTT,TRBD2,TRBV9,TRBJ2-2,few
CASSPGTLSNEAFF,TGTGCCAGCAGCCCCGGGACCTTAAGTAATGAAGCTTTCTTT,-,TRBV7-9,TRBJ1-1,-
CASSSRVALITDTQYF,TGTGCCAGCAGCTCCAGGGTAGCCCTGATCACAGATACGCAGTATTTT,-,TRBV7-6,TRBJ2-3,-
CASSLAYGLAGAYEQYF,TGTGCCAGCAGCTTAGCGTACGGACTAGCGGGAGCCTACGAGCAGTACTTC,TRBD2,TRBV7-9,TRBJ2-7,few
CASSQSYQETQYF,TGCGCCAGCAGCCAATCCTATCAAGAGACCCAGTACTTC,-,TRBV4-1,TRBJ2-5,-
CASRGSSGHPAGGSTDTQYF,TGTGCCAGCAGGGGTTCTAGCGGGCACCCAGCGGGGGGGAGTACAGATACGCAGTATTTT,TRBD2,TRBV6-6,TRBJ2-3,-
CASSTNTGFSSGNTIYF,TGTGCCAGCAGTACCAACACAGGGTTTAGCTCTGGAAACACCATATATTTT,-,TRBV12-3/TRBV12-4,TRBJ1-3,-